Shown below are 5 T cell receptor beta chains from a single sample sequenced in a study of spatial heterogeneity in lung cancer. As to time point: sample taken at primary tumor resection. TCRdb re-analysed the 5' RACE reads in MiXCR, keeping a single row per CDR3 protein. The table has 9,500 to 12,000 distinct CDR3 sequences, approximately 6.3% seen once. This specimen was PBMCs, taken at surgery. The receptors here all came from a male donor with early-stage non-small cell lung cancer.

The table lists this clonotype with a few counts. The chain recombines TRBV20-1 with TRBJ2-1; TRBD2 aligns across 11 bases. Germline lookup yields CDR1 DFQATT and CDR2 SNEGSKA (reference sequence). The CDR3 runs to 18 residues. Losses at the gene ends were 6 bases for V and 0 bases for J; bases not matched to a gene: 13. The CDR3 region has the DNA TGCAGTGCCGAGCTCCTTCTGACTAGCGGGACCTCCTACAATGAGCAGTTCTTC. As protein: CSAELLLTSGTSYNEQFF.

In its sample, this clonotype was seen a few times. V usage is TRBV7-8 and J usage is TRBJ2-3; TRBD2 is a possible D gene (6 bases). The CDR3 extends over 16 amino acids. CDR1 and CDR2 from the germline V gene are SGHVS and FQNEAQ. V lost 2 bases, J lost 1 base, and 13 bases lay in between. CDR3 DNA: TGTGCCAGCAGCTTACGGAGGGTATTAGGCACAGATACGCAGTATTTT. Its protein is CASSLRRVLGTDTQYF.

This clonotype has a count of ten or more. V is TRBV20-1 and J is TRBJ1-4; the D gene is possibly TRBD1 (6 bases). The germline V and J ends were trimmed by 0 bases and 8 bases, with 10 bases remaining between them. The CDR3 totals 13 residues. CDR1 is DFQATT and CDR2 is SNEGSKA in the germline V gene (reference sequence). In DNA form, the CDR3 reads TGCAGTGCTAGAGAGGGGGCTTGGGAAAAACTGTTTTTT. It encodes CSAREGAWEKLFF.

This clonotype was seen only a few times. The chain combines TRBV5-1 with TRBJ2-5, with 9 bases fitting TRBD1. After removal of 4 bases from V and 4 bases from J, the junction contained 8 bases not matched to a gene. Germline CDR1 SGHRS, CDR2 YFSETQ. This CDR3 spans 15 amino acids. CDR3 residues: CASSQGQGRGETQYF. CDR3 bases: TGCGCCAGCAGCCAGGGACAGGGCCGAGGAGAGACCCAGTACTTC.

This clonotype showed up just a few times. In DNA, the CDR3 is TGCAGTGCCCAACCTGACAGCTCCTACGAGCAGTACTTC. Amino acids: CSAQPDSSYEQYF. The chain recombines TRBV20-1 with TRBJ2-7; possibly TRBD1 for D (5 bases). CDR1 and CDR2 (germline): DFQATT, SNEGSKA (reference sequence). Trimming took off 6 bases at V and 0 bases at J, with 12 bases between the two ends. The CDR3 length is 13 residues.